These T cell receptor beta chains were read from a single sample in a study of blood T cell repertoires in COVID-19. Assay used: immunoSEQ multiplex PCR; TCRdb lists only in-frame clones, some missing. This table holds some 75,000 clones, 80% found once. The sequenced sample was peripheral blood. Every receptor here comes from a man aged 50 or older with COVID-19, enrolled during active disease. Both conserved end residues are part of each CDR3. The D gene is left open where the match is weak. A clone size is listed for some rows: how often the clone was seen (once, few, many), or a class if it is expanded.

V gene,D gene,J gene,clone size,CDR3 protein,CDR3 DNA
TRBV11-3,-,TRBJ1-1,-,CASSSGPRDTEAFF,TGTGCCAGCAGCTCCGGGCCGAGGGACACTGAAGCTTTCTTT
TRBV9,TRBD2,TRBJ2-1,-,CASSVRLAGVEQFF,TGTGCCAGCAGCGTAAGACTAGCGGGAGTTGAGCAGTTCTTC
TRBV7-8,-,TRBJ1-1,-,CASSLVQGLSDTEAFF,TGTGCCAGCAGCTTAGTACAGGGTTTGTCGGACACTGAAGCTTTCTTT
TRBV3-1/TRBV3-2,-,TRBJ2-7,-,CASMGFRGHEQYF,TGTGCCAGCATGGGGTTTAGGGGCCACGAGCAGTACTTC
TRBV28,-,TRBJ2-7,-,CASSKSDRSTEQYF,TGTGCCAGCAGCAAATCGGACAGATCTACCGAGCAGTACTTC
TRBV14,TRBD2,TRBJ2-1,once,CASSQVSASGLVREQFF,TGTGCCAGCAGCCAAGTCTCGGCTAGCGGGTTGGTGCGGGAGCAGTTCTTC
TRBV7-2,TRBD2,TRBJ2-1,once,CASSHPKRERTNEQFF,TGTGCCAGCAGCCATCCTAAGCGGGAGAGGACCAATGAGCAGTTCTTC
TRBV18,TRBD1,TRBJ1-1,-,CASSLTGGGTEAFF,TGTGCCAGCTCACTGACAGGGGGAGGGACTGAAGCTTTCTTT
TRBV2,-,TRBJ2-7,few,CASSEIAGAYEQYF,TGTGCCAGCAGTGAAATTGCAGGGGCCTACGAGCAGTACTTC
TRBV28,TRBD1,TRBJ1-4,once,CASRSGQGALGEKLFF,TGTGCCAGCAGATCGGGACAGGGGGCGCTCGGTGAAAAACTGTTTTTT
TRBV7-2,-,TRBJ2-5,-,CASSYGVRETQYF,TGTGCCAGCAGCTACGGGGTTCGAGAGACCCAGTACTTC
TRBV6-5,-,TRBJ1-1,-,CASSTVGAPTEAFF,TGTGCCAGCAGCACCGTGGGGGCGCCCACTGAAGCTTTCTTT
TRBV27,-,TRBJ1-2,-,CASSLSGAAYGYTF,TGTGCCAGCAGTTTATCAGGGGCAGCCTATGGCTACACCTTC
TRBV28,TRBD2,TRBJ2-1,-,CASSSAGGGYNEQFF,TGTGCCAGCAGTTCTGCGGGAGGGGGTTACAATGAGCAGTTCTTC
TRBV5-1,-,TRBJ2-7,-,CASSLGPGAYEQYF,TGCGCCAGCAGCTTGGGTCCAGGGGCCTACGAGCAGTACTTC
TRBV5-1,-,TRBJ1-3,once,CASSSQGLSGNTIYF,TGCGCCAGCAGCTCCCAGGGTTTGTCTGGAAACACCATATATTTT
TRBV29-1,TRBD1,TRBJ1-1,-,CSVGTGTTEAFF,TGCAGCGTTGGGACAGGGACCACTGAAGCTTTCTTT
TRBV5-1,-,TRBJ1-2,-,CASFNGGPYGYTF,TGCGCCAGTTTCAACGGGGGGCCCTATGGCTACACCTTC
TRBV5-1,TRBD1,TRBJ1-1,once,CASRTNAGGAATEAFF,TGCGCCAGCAGGACCAATGCAGGGGGCGCTGCCACTGAAGCTTTCTTT
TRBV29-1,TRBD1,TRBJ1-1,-,CSVYGTGLNTEAFF,TGCAGCGTCTACGGGACAGGGCTGAACACTGAAGCTTTCTTT
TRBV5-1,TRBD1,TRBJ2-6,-,CASSPAGTGLAGANVLTF,TGCGCCAGCAGCCCGGCCGGGACAGGGTTAGCTGGGGCCAACGTCCTGACTTTC
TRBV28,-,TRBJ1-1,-,CASSLTEGTEAFF,TGTGCCAGCAGTCTAACAGAGGGCACTGAAGCTTTCTTT
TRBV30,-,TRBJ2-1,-,CAWSVRPASPDGDEQFF,TGTGCCTGGAGTGTACGGCCCGCTAGCCCGGATGGGGATGAGCAGTTCTTC
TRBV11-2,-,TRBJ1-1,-,CASSFDTEAFF,TGTGCCAGCAGCTTCGACACTGAAGCTTTCTTT
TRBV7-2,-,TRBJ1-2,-,CASSLQTGNYGYTF,TGTGCCAGCAGCTTACAGACAGGAAACTATGGCTACACCTTC
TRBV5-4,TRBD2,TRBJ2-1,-,CASSLGSSGMGSLNEQFF,TGTGCCAGCAGCTTGGGATCCAGCGGGATGGGTTCGTTAAATGAGCAGTTCTTC
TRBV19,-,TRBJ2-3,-,CASSKSGLYTDTQYF,TGTGCCAGTAGCAAATCGGGGTTATACACAGATACGCAGTATTTT
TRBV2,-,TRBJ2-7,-,CASSEQQNLDEQYF,TGTGCCAGCAGTGAACAACAGAACCTCGACGAGCAGTACTTC
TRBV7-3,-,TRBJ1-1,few,CASSESGNTEAFF,TGTGCCAGCAGCGAATCAGGGAACACTGAAGCTTTCTTT
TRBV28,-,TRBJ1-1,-,CASLGGARTEAFF,TGTGCCAGCTTAGGGGGGGCGCGGACTGAAGCTTTCTTT
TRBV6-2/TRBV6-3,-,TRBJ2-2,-,CASSDLTAPEIRELFF,TGTGCCAGCAGTGACCTGACTGCCCCGGAAATCCGGGAGCTGTTTTTT
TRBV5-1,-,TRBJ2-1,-,CASSFGRGVSEQFF,TGCGCCAGCAGCTTTGGCAGGGGAGTCAGTGAGCAGTTCTTC
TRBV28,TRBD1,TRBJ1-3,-,CASRGQGTGNTIYF,TGTGCCAGCAGGGGACAGGGAACTGGAAACACCATATATTTT
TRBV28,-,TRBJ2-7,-,CASTDGHPYEQYF,TGTGCCAGCACCGACGGACACCCCTACGAGCAGTACTTC
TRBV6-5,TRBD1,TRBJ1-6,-,CASSRPGQGISPLHF,TGTGCCAGCAGTCGACCGGGACAGGGGATTTCACCCCTCCACTTT
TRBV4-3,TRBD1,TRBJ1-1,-,CASSRLLPGQGSRTEAFF,TGCGCCAGCAGTCGTCTCCTACCGGGACAGGGAAGTAGGACTGAAGCTTTCTTT
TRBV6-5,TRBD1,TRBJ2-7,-,CASSYGQGAQQYF,TGTGCCAGCAGTTACGGGCAGGGGGCTCAGCAGTACTTC
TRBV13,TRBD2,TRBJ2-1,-,CASSLTSGRFSIGEQFF,TGTGCCAGCAGCTTAACTAGCGGGAGGTTTTCCATAGGTGAGCAGTTCTTC
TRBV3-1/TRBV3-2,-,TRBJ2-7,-,CASSQRTISPHEQYF,TGTGCCAGCAGCCAAAGGACAATCTCTCCCCACGAGCAGTACTTC
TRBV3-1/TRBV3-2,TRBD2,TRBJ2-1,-,CASSQVAGGRVEQFF,TGTGCCAGCAGCCAAGTAGCGGGAGGGAGGGTTGAGCAGTTCTTC
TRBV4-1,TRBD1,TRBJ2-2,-,CASSPRDRETGELFF,TGCGCCAGCAGCCCCAGGGACAGGGAAACCGGGGAGCTGTTTTTT
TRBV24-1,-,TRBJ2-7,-,CATSDLDRPYEQYF,TGTGCCACCAGTGACCTCGACAGGCCCTACGAGCAGTACTTC
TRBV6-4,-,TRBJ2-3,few,CASSSSPGLTQYF,TGTGCCAGCAGCTCCTCACCGGGACTTACGCAGTATTTT
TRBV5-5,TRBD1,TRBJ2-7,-,CASSTTGGSSYEQYF,TGTGCCAGCAGCACTACAGGGGGCAGCTCCTACGAGCAGTACTTC
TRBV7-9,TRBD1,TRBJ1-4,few,CASSLGTGDEKLFF,TGTGCCAGCAGCTTAGGGACAGGGGACGAAAAACTGTTTTTT